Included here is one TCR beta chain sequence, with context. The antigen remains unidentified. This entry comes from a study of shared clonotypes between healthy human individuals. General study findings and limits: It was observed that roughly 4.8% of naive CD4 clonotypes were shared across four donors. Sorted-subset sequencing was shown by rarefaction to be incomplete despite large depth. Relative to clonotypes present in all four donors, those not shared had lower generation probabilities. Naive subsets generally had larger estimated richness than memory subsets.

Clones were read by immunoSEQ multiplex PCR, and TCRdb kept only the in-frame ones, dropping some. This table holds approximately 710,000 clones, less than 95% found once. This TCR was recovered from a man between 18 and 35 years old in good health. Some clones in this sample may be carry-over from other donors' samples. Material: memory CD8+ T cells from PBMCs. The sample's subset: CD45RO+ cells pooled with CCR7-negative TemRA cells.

In DNA, the CDR3 is TGTGCCAGCAGCTTAAAGAGGCAGGAGCCTAACTATGGCTACACCTTC. Translating gives CASSLKRQEPNYGYTF. The chain has TRBV7-2 and TRBJ1-2; the D is unclear. This CDR3 comprises 16 residues. From germline, CDR1 is SGHTA and CDR2 FQGNSA. Trimming pared 2 bases from V and 0 bases from J, leaving 13 bases between.